The following is a T cell receptor (beta chain) sequence with its context. The repertoire was sequenced with immunoSEQ multiplex PCR; TCRdb's copy has only in-frame clones and lacks some. Here the sample spans some 270,000 clones, approximately 88% being singletons. Germline V lookup: CDR1 LNHNV, CDR2 YYDKDF (reference sequence). This CDR3 has 15 residues. Trimming cost V 3 bases and J 2 bases; bases outside gene matches: 4. The data stem from a study of blood T cell repertoires in COVID-19. The participants were between about 18 and 89 years old and came from 20 to 30 US areas. Clinical history as reported by participants underpinned cohort assignment.

Sequences were obtained from PBMCs or T cells enriched from blood (not recorded which). The chain combines TRBV15 with TRBJ2-7, with 10 bases lining up with TRBD1. This clonotype was sampled from a middle-aged woman who had been exposed to COVID-19. The CDR3 DNA sequence: TGTGCCACCAGCAGGGGGACAGGGGTTACCTACGAGCAGTACGTC. Its translation: CATSRGTGVTYEQYV.